This T cell receptor (beta chain) was observed in a study of blood T cell repertoires in COVID-19. This clone occurred a few times. The table came from immunoSEQ multiplex PCR; TCRdb's copy has only in-frame clones and leaves some out. The sample carries 150,000 or so clones, approximately 85% recorded once. The clonotype comes from a woman aged 55 to 70 with COVID-19, enrolled during active disease. Sequenced input: peripheral blood.

This CDR3 is CASSRGQGNEKLFF. The CDR3 DNA is TGTGCCAGCAGTCGGGGACAGGGTAATGAAAAACTGTTTTTT. J is TRBJ1-4 and V is TRBV6-5; 9 nucleotides agree with TRBD1. Germline assignment: CDR1 MNHEY and CDR2 SVGAGI. This CDR3 comprises 14 residues. The V gene end was trimmed by 5 bases and the J gene end by 4 bases; junction bases not matched to a gene: 2.